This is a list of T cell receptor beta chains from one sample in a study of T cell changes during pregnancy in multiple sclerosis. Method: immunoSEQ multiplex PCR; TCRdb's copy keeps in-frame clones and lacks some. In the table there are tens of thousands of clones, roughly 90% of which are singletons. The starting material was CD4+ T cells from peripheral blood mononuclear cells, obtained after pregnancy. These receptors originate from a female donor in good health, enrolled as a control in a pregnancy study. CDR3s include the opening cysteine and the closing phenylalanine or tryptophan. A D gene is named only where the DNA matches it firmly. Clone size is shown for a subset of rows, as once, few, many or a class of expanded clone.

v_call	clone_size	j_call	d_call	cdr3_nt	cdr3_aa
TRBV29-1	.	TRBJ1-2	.	TGCAGCGCCCGATGGGGGGAGTATGGCTACACCTTC	CSARWGEYGYTF
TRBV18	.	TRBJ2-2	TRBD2	TGTGCCAGCTCACCTGGGACTAGTGGAGCCACCGGGGAGCTGTTTTTT	CASSPGTSGATGELFF
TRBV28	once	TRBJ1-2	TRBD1	TGTGCCAGCAGTCCCGACAGGGCCCATGGCTACACCTTC	CASSPDRAHGYTF
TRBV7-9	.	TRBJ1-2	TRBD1	TGTGCCAGCAGCTTAGCGGACAGGGCCTATGGCTACACCTTC	CASSLADRAYGYTF
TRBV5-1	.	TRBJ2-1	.	TGCGCCAGCAGCTTTGCTAGTGGGTACAATGAGCAGTTCTTC	CASSFASGYNEQFF
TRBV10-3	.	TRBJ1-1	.	TGTGCCATCAGTGAAACGACAGCGAACACTGAAGCTTTCTTT	CAISETTANTEAFF
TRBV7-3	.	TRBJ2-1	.	TGTGCCAGCAGCTTAAGCCTAGGAAACGGTGAGCAGTTCTTC	CASSLSLGNGEQFF
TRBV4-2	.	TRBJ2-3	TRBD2	TGTGCCAGCAGCCAAGATCCGGGGGGGGGCACAGATACGCAGTATTTT	CASSQDPGGGTDTQYF
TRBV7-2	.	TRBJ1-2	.	TGTGCCAGCAGCTTAGATAGTGGCTACACCTTC	CASSLDSGYTF
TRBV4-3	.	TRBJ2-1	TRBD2	TGCGCCAGCAGCCTAACTAGCGGCTCCTACAATGAGCAGTTCTTC	CASSLTSGSYNEQFF
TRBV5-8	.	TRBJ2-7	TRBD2	TGTGCCAGCAGATCCGGGACTAGTGCTTCCGAGCAGTACTTC	CASRSGTSASEQYF
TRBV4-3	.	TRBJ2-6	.	TGCGCCAGCAGCCAAGCGGGATCCTCTGGGGCCAACGTCCTGACTTTC	CASSQAGSSGANVLTF
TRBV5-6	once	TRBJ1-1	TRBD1	TGTGCCAGCAGCCCTCCGGGACAGCGGAACACTGAAGCTTTCTTT	CASSPPGQRNTEAFF
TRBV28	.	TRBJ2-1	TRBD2	TGTGCCAGCAGCGTGACTAGCGAGGTCCGCAATGAGCAGTTCTTC	CASSVTSEVRNEQFF
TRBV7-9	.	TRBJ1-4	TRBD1	TGTGCCAGCAGCTTAGGCCACAGGGGAAATGAAAAACTGTTTTTT	CASSLGHRGNEKLFF
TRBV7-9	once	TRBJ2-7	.	TGTGCCAGCAGCCGTCAGGTGGGGGGTGGCGAGCAGTACTTC	CASSRQVGGGEQYF
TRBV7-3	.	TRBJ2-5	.	TGTGCCAGCAGCTTGGGGAGCGAAGAGACCCAGTACTTC	CASSLGSEETQYF
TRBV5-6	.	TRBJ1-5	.	TGTGCCAGCAGCTTGGCCGGGAATAGCAATCAGCCCCAGCATTTT	CASSLAGNSNQPQHF
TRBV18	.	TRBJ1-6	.	TGTGCCAGCTCAGGCAAAAGCGAATCACCCCTCCACTTT	CASSGKSESPLHF
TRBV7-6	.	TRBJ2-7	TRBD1	TGTGCCAGCAGCTTTAGGACAGGGGGCTCCTACGAGCAGTACTTC	CASSFRTGGSYEQYF
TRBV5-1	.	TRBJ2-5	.	TGCGCCAGCAGCTCCGGACCAGGGAACCAAGAGACCCAGTACTTC	CASSSGPGNQETQYF
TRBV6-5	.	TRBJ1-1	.	TGTGCCAGCAGTTTCGGGGGAAACACTGAAGCTTTCTTT	CASSFGGNTEAFF
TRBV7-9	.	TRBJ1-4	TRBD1	TGTGCCAGCAGATCGGACAGGGTGGTTAGTGAAAAACTGTTTTTT	CASRSDRVVSEKLFF
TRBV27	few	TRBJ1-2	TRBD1	TGTGCCAGCGGGCCGAGACAGGGTGAAGGCTACACCTTC	CASGPRQGEGYTF
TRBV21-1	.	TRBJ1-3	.	TGTGCCAGCAGCCTCAAGGGGACAGGTCACGGAAACACCATATATTTT	CASSLKGTGHGNTIYF
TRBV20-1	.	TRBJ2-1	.	TGCAGTGCCAGAAGAGGGAGCGAGCAGTTCTTC	CSARRGSEQFF
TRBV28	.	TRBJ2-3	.	TGTGCCAGCAGTTTATCGGCAGTGAGGTTGACAGATACGCAGTATTTT	CASSLSAVRLTDTQYF
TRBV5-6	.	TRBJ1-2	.	TGTGCCAGCAGCTTGGGCGCGGCGTTGACGGGTGGCTACACCTTC	CASSLGAALTGGYTF
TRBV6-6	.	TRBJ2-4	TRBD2	TGTGCCAGCAGTGGGCTAGCGGGGTGGTCCAAAAACATTCAGTACTTC	CASSGLAGWSKNIQYF
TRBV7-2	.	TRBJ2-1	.	TGTGCCAGCAGCTTAGCCAGCTCCTACAATGAGCAGTTCTTC	CASSLASSYNEQFF
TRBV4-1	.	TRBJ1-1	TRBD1	TGCGCCAGCAGCCGAGGGACAGTGAACACTGAAGCTTTCTTT	CASSRGTVNTEAFF
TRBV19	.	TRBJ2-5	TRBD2	TGTGCCAGCTCGAGGGTACTAGCGGTGGAGACCCAGTACTTC	CASSRVLAVETQYF
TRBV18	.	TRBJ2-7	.	TGTGCCAGCTCACCACCGCCCAGCCGCGGATCCGGCGAGCAGTACTTC	CASSPPPSRGSGEQYF
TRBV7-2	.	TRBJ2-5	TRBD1	TGTGCCAGCAGCTTAGCGAAGGGGGCGAGGGAGACCCAGTACTTC	CASSLAKGARETQYF
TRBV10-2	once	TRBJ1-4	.	TGCGCCAGCCGCCGGGACACGAATGAAAAACTGTTTTTT	CASRRDTNEKLFF
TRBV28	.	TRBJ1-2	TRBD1	TGTGCCAGCAGATTATCACAGGGGGCTGGAGGGAACTATGGCTACACCTTC	CASRLSQGAGGNYGYTF
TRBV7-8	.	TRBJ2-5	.	TGTGCCAGCAGCTTAAAGGCCAGGGCAGAGACCCAGTACTTC	CASSLKARAETQYF
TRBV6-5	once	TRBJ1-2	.	TGTGCCAGCAGTTACGGGGGGTCGGGTAACTATGGCTACACCTTC	CASSYGGSGNYGYTF
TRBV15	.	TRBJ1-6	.	TGTGCCACCAGCAGAGACCCGGACAGCAATTCACCCCTCCACTTT	CATSRDPDSNSPLHF
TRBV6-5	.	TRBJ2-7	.	TGTGCCAGCAGTTACCTCCCAGACACCTACGAGCAGTACTTC	CASSYLPDTYEQYF
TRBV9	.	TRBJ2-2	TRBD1	TGTGCCAGCAGCGCCGCCCGACGGCCGGGACAGGGAACCGGGGAGCTGTTTTTT	CASSAARRPGQGTGELFF
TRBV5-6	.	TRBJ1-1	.	TGTGCCAGCAGCTTCCGGGGGGCGGCGGCTGAAGCTTTCTTT	CASSFRGAAAEAFF
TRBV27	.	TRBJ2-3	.	TGTGCCAGCAGTTTAACTTCAGGGGAGGGTTTCACAGATACGCAGTATTTT	CASSLTSGEGFTDTQYF
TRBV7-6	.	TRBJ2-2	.	TGTGCCAGCAGCCCCCAGGGTTCTGCGGTCGGGGAGCTGTTTTTT	CASSPQGSAVGELFF
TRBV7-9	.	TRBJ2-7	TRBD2	TGTGCCAGCAGCTCGGGGGGGTCGTCCGGCGAGCAGTACTTC	CASSSGGSSGEQYF
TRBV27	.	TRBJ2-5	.	TGTGCCAGCAGGGCTCAGGGGGGCGTTACCCAGTACTTC	CASRAQGGVTQYF
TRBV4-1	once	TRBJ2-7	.	TGCGCCAGCAGCCAAGAAAGGCGGACAGCCTACGAGCAGTACTTC	CASSQERRTAYEQYF
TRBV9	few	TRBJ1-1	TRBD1	TGTGCCAGCAGCGCGACAGGGAAGGTAACTGAAGCTTTCTTT	CASSATGKVTEAFF
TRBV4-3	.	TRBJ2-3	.	TGCGCCAGCAGCCAAGATCAAGCAGGGGTAACAGATACGCAGTATTTT	CASSQDQAGVTDTQYF
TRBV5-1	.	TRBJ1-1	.	TGCGCCAGCAGCTTGTCGGCTGGACAGCCGAACACTGAAGCTTTCTTT	CASSLSAGQPNTEAFF
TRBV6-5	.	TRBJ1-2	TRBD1	TGTGCCAGCAGTTACGTACGGACAGGGGGAGGCTATGGCTACACCTTC	CASSYVRTGGGYGYTF
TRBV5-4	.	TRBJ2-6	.	TGTGCCAGCAGCCGGGGGACGGTGCTCTCTGGGGCCAACGTCCTGACTTTC	CASSRGTVLSGANVLTF
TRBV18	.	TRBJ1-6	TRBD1	TGTGCCAGCTCATATGGACAGGGGAATTCACCCCTCCACTTT	CASSYGQGNSPLHF
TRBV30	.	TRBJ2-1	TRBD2	TGTGCCTGGAGAACTAGCGGGGGGGCCGCTGAGCAGTTCTTC	CAWRTSGGAAEQFF
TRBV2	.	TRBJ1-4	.	TGTGCCAGCACGTGGGCAGGTCGTGAAAAACTGTTTTTT	CASTWAGREKLFF